This T cell receptor beta chain was captured in a study of OX40 agonist ivuxolimab in advanced cancers. Study-wide findings and caveats: Relative to CD4+, CD8+ T cells held more expanded clones on average. Among patients with partial responses at 0.1-3.0 mg/kg, clonal expansion was among the lowest.

Assay: immunoSEQ multiplex PCR; the TCRdb copy retains only in-frame clones and omits some. Of about 62,000 clones listed, 90% to 95% were seen once; the top ten hold around 15%. The CDR3 extends over 13 amino acids. Trimming stripped 3 bases from V and 5 bases from J, with 8 bases between. The germline gives CDR1 SGDLS, CDR2 YYNGEE. To note about this clone: Its antigen is still unknown.

This receptor was taken from an adult with an advanced solid tumor such as melanoma, head and neck, liver or kidney cancer. The sequences come from CD4+ or CD8+ T cells sorted from blood, collected in a trial of the OX40 agonist ivuxolimab. The chain is built from TRBV9 and TRBJ1-4, with a tentative D call TRBD1 (6 bases). In DNA, the CDR3 is TGTGCCAGCAGCGGGACAGTGAATGAAAAACTGTTTTTT. Amino acids: CASSGTVNEKLFF.